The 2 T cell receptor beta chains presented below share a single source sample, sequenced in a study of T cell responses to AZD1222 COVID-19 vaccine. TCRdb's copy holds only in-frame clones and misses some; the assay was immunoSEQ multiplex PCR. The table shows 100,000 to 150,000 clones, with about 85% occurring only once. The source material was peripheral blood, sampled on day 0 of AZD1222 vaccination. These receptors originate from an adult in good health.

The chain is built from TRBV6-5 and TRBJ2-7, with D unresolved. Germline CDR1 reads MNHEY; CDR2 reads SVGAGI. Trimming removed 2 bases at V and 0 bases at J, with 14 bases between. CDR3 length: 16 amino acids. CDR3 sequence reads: CASSYSGPANSYEQYF. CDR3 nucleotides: TGTGCCAGCAGTTACAGTGGGCCAGCTAACTCCTACGAGCAGTACTTC.

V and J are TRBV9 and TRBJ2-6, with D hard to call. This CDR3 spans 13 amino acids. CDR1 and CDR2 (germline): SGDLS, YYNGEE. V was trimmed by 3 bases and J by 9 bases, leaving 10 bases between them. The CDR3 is CASSGRAFNVLTF. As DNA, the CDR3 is TGTGCCAGCAGCGGCCGGGCCTTCAACGTCCTGACTTTC.